The 21 T cell receptor beta chains given below trace back to one sample, sequenced in a study of blood T cells in healthy people across ages. Combining a sample-barcoded 5' primer with a J-beta primer mix, a second PCR ran for 7 to 11 cycles. TCRdb reprocessed the 5' RACE reads via MiXCR and lists one record per CDR3 protein. In the table there are around 1.1 million distinct CDR3 sequences, around two fifths of which are singletons. The sequenced sample was blood. These receptors were obtained from a man younger than 35 in good health.

The chain recombines TRBV5-1 with TRBJ1-1; no clear D gene. V lost 5 bases and J 8 bases, leaving 13 bases between the germline ends. Per germline, CDR1 SGHRS and CDR2 YFSETQ. The length of the CDR3 is 12 residues. The CDR3 protein is CASRLPVGEAFF. In DNA form, the CDR3 reads TGCGCCAGCAGGCTCCCCGTAGGGGAAGCTTTCTTT.

The J gene is TRBJ2-5, the V gene TRBV7-2; D unclear. In germline, CDR1 is SGHTA, CDR2 FQGNSA. V was clipped by 2 bases and J by 11 bases, with 21 bases between them. The CDR3 consists of 15 residues. Written as DNA, the CDR3 is TGTGCCAGCAGCTTAAGGAGAGCCGAATTGGATGAGCAGTACTTC. This gives the protein CASSLRRAELDEQYF.

V gene TRBV6-1 combines with J gene TRBJ1-2, with TRBD1 matching over 9 bases. The CDR3 length is 18 residues. Trimming cost V 7 bases and J 0 bases; bases outside gene matches: 15. Germline V gene sequence: CDR1 MNHNS, CDR2 SASEGT. As DNA, the CDR3 is TGTGCCAGCACCACCGCGGCGGGACAGGGCTTAGCTAACTATGGCTACACCTTC. Its translation is CASTTAAGQGLANYGYTF.

This clonotype was recorded at least ten times. The chain couples TRBV6-5 to TRBJ1-4, with D unresolved. The germline V gene encodes CDR1 MNHEY and CDR2 SVGAGI. Deletions cut 2 bases from V and 4 bases from J, with 5 bases between. The CDR3 contains 13 residues. The CDR3 DNA follows: TGTGCCAGCAGTTACAGCCGTAATGAAAAACTGTTTTTT. Translating gives CASSYSRNEKLFF.

This clonotype was seen a few times. The V call is TRBV6-2 or TRBV6-3, the J call TRBJ2-1; the D is unclear. The CDR3 is 14 amino acids. Germline V gene lookup returns CDR1 MNHEY and CDR2 SVGEGT. Trimming removed 0 bases from V and 8 bases from J, with 11 bases in between. CDR3 DNA sequence: TGTGCCAGCAGTTACTCGAGAAGGGATGATGAGCAGTTCTTC. Translating gives CASSYSRRDDEQFF.

This clonotype was detected only a few times. The chain carries TRBV6-5 and TRBJ2-7; possibly TRBD2 for D (7 bases). Germline CDR1 MNHEY, CDR2 SVGAGI. This CDR3 comprises 13 residues. Trimming left V 2 bases short and J 7 bases short, with 12 bases between. The CDR3 DNA reads TGTGCCAGCAGTTACGGGGGGGGGGCTGAGCAGTACTTC. Its translation: CASSYGGGAEQYF.

There are a few counts of this clonotype. The chain joins TRBV4-1 to TRBJ2-3; 7 nucleotides match TRBD2. This CDR3 has 14 residues. V lost 8 bases and J lost 2; bases outside the gene matches: 7. Germline CDR1 MGHRA, CDR2 YSYEKL. This chain's CDR3 is CASRLAEYTDTQYF. In DNA, the CDR3 is TGCGCCAGCCGACTAGCAGAATACACAGATACGCAGTATTTT.

The rearrangement uses TRBV3-1 and TRBJ1-2, with D possibly being TRBD1 (6 bases). Trimming left V 3 bases short and J 2 bases short, with 16 bases between. CDR1 is LGHDT, CDR2 YNNKEL, per germline (reference sequence). CDR3 length equals 16 residues. The CDR3 reads CASSHAAQGRNYGYTF. Here the CDR3 DNA reads TGTGCCAGCAGCCACGCTGCCCAGGGGAGGAACTATGGCTACACCTTC.

The count of this clonotype is one. The chain couples TRBV12-3 or TRBV12-4 to TRBJ2-7; 8 bases map to TRBD1. This CDR3 contains 14 residues. The ends lost 5 bases at V and 4 bases at J; junction bases unmatched: 7. CDR3 sequence reads: CASSGQGGWYEQYF. The CDR3 DNA is TGTGCCAGCAGTGGACAGGGCGGATGGTACGAGCAGTACTTC.

The chain links TRBV20-1 to TRBJ2-4, with 9 bases that match TRBD2. Matching the DNA end better, TRBJ2-7 makes the J call doubtful. The germline gives CDR1 DFQATT, CDR2 SNEGSKA (reference sequence). The CDR3 length is 15 residues. The CDR3 region is CSARGRGGQNYEQYF. The CDR3 nucleotides read TGCAGTGCTAGAGGGCGGGGGGGACAAAACTACGAGCAGTACTTC.

The chain is built from TRBV13 and TRBJ1-5, with D possibly being TRBD1 (5 bases). Between the trimmed V and J ends, which lost 2 bases and 2 bases, there was a span of 13 bases. There are 16 residues in the CDR3. The germline V gene has CDR1 PRHDT and CDR2 FYEKMQ (reference sequence). The CDR3 DNA follows: TGTGCCAGCAGCTTAAATGCGGGAGGGGGCAATCAGCCCCAGCATTTT. Protein product: CASSLNAGGGNQPQHF. Full variable domain (rest looked up from reference TRBV13 and TRBJ1-5): AAGVIQSPRHLIKEKRETATLKCYPIPRHDTVYWYQQGPGQDPQFLISFYEKMQSDKGSIPDRFSAQQFSDYHSELNMSSLELGDSALYFCASSLNAGGGNQPQHFGDGTRLSIL.

The chain links TRBV5-1 to TRBJ1-1; 7 nucleotides line up with TRBD1. Germline CDR1 reads SGHRS; CDR2 reads YFSETQ. This CDR3 comprises 17 residues. The ends lost 3 bases at V and 2 bases at J; junction bases unmatched: 13. The CDR3: CASSSLGRGQGNTEAFF. As DNA, the CDR3 is TGCGCCAGCAGCTCCCTGGGGAGGGGGCAGGGAAACACTGAAGCTTTCTTT.

The chain carries TRBV12-3 or TRBV12-4 and TRBJ1-5, with TRBD1 identical over 8 bases. J lost 6 bases, V lost 6 bases, and 7 bases had no gene match. The CDR3 has 14 residues. CDR3 sequence: CASSPTGGGQPQHF. The CDR3 coding sequence is TGTGCCAGCAGCCCCACAGGGGGTGGTCAGCCCCAGCATTTT.

A note on this clonotype: A read error may account for a junction end that differs from germline. V gene TRBV2 combines with J gene TRBJ2-7; D call uncertain. This CDR3 is 13 amino acids long. Germline-derived CDR1 and CDR2 are SNHLY and FYNNEI. The CDR3 DNA reads TGTGCCAGCACGCCCGCTGGCTCCGACGAGCAGTACTTC. Translated, it gives CASTPAGSDEQYF.

This chain uses TRBV5-1 with TRBJ1-5; D gene uncertain. Looked up from germline, CDR1 is SGHRS and CDR2 is YFSETQ. This CDR3 is built from 15 residues. V lost 2 bases and J lost 0, with 9 bases in between. This CDR3 is CASSFEGFSNQPQHF. CDR3 DNA sequence: TGCGCCAGCAGCTTTGAAGGGTTTAGCAATCAGCCCCAGCATTTT.

The rearrangement links TRBV4-3 to TRBJ2-1, with 9 bases matching TRBD2. The CDR3 sequence is 18 residues long. Germline CDR1 and CDR2: LGHNA and YSLEER. The junction had 19 bases not matched to a gene; V was cut back by 3 bases and J by 10 bases. This chain's CDR3 is CASSQRIPGLAIRREQFF. In DNA, the CDR3 is TGCGCCAGCAGCCAGCGTATCCCGGGACTAGCCATACGTCGGGAGCAGTTCTTC.

The chain carries TRBV28 and TRBJ1-2; D is uncertain. From germline, CDR1 is MDHEN and CDR2 SYDVKM. V was shortened by 6 bases and J by 4 bases, with 12 bases between the two germline ends. The CDR3 consists of 13 residues. The CDR3 sequence: CASRYQRAYGYTF. The CDR3 DNA reads TGTGCCAGCAGGTACCAGCGGGCCTATGGCTACACCTTC.

V usage is TRBV5-7 and J usage is TRBJ2-2, with a weak D call TRBD1 (6 bases). TRBV5-7 is an ORF; its function is uncertain. V lost 2 bases and J lost 4, with 18 bases in between. CDR3 length equals 17 residues. As DNA, the CDR3 is TGTGCCAGCAGCTTCGGAACTGGACAGAGATGCACCGGGGAGCTGTTTTTT. The encoded protein is CASSFGTGQRCTGELFF.

The chain couples TRBV3-1 to TRBJ2-5, with D tentatively TRBD1 (5 bases). Germline CDR1 is LGHDT and CDR2 is YNNKEL (reference sequence). The CDR3 spans 14 residues. The V and J ends lost 0 bases and 5 bases respectively, with 10 bases between them. The CDR3 nucleotides read TGTGCCAGCAGCCAAGAGCCTTCAGGGGAGACCCAGTACTTC. Translation gives CASSQEPSGETQYF.

This clonotype appeared once. This may stem from a read error, because a much larger clone lies one nucleotide away. The V and J genes are TRBV12-3 or TRBV12-4 and TRBJ2-5, with 10 bases matching TRBD1. V gave up 6 bases and J gave up 11 bases; unmatched junction bases: 15. The CDR3 spans 15 residues. CDR3 coding DNA: TGTGCCAGCAGGGTGGTTGGGACAGGGGACAATGAGCAGTACTTC. Translation: CASRVVGTGDNEQYF.

The chain employs TRBV29-1 and TRBJ2-1; 7 bases fit TRBD2. This CDR3 is built from 17 residues. Germline CDR1 is SQVTM and CDR2 is ANQGSEA. V shed 0 bases, J shed 12 bases, and the junction held 20 bases outside the gene matches. The CDR3 nucleotides are TGCAGCGTTGAAGATCTAGGTCGCGCGGAATGGGACTATGCGCAGTTCTTC. Its protein is CSVEDLGRAEWDYAQFF.